The 9 T cell receptor beta chains presented below share a single source sample, sequenced in a study of CD8 T cells in ankylosing spondylitis. Whole-study results and caveats: Ankylosing spondylitis blood appeared to be characterized by a TCR beta motif of under 10 highly homologous variants.

For these TCRs, the target antigens are not known. Using its own MiXCR run on the 5' RACE reads, TCRdb lists one record per CDR3 protein. The data show about 450,000 distinct CDR3 sequences, roughly 25% seen once. The sample comprised blood, either unsorted or a sorted T cell fraction (not recorded which). The receptors shown here come from a male donor with ankylosing spondylitis.

The chain is built from TRBV6-4 and TRBJ2-5, with TRBD2 matching over 7 bases. CDR1 is MRHNA and CDR2 is SNTAGT in the germline V gene. The length of the CDR3 is 13 residues. V shed 4 bases, J shed 10 bases, and the junction held 9 bases outside the gene matches. Here the CDR3 reads CASSANSRGVQYF. CDR3 sequence (DNA): TGTGCCAGCAGTGCCAACAGCCGGGGGGTCCAGTACTTC.

As DNA, the CDR3 is TGCAGTGCTCCCGGGTCCTACTCTGGAAACACCATATATTTT. This sequence encodes CSAPGSYSGNTIYF. The gene calls are TRBV20-1 and TRBJ1-3; D not certain. The germline gives CDR1 DFQATT, CDR2 SNEGSKA (reference sequence). This CDR3 is 14 amino acids long. The germline V and J ends were trimmed by 5 bases and 0 bases, with 11 bases remaining between them.

This chain links TRBV7-9 with TRBJ2-5, with D possibly TRBD2 on 5 matching bases. Per the germline V gene, CDR1 is SEHNR and CDR2 is FQNEAQ (reference sequence). CDR3 length equals 15 residues. V was clipped by 4 bases and J by 4 bases, with 16 bases between them. CDR3 amino acids: CASSSPAEVVETQYF. In DNA, the CDR3 is TGTGCCAGCAGCTCCCCGGCGGAGGTTGTAGAGACCCAGTACTTC.

The chain uses TRBV7-9 and TRBJ1-5, with 9 bases lining up with TRBD1. V shed 4 bases and J 2 bases; nucleotides not matched to a gene: 6. The CDR3 totals 16 residues. Germline CDR1 is SEHNR and CDR2 is FQNEAQ (reference sequence). The CDR3: CASSSTDRGGNQPQHF. DNA of the CDR3: TGTGCCAGCAGCTCGACGGACAGGGGAGGCAATCAGCCCCAGCATTTT.

The rearrangement uses TRBV20-1 and TRBJ1-1, with D perhaps matching TRBD1 (5 bases). The CDR3 has 13 amino acids. The V end lost 2 bases, the J end lost 5 bases, and 12 bases lay between the germline ends. Germline-derived CDR1 and CDR2 are DFQATT and SNEGSKA (reference sequence). The CDR3 region is CSARPRAGTEAFF. DNA for the CDR3: TGCAGTGCTAGACCCAGGGCAGGGACTGAAGCTTTCTTT.

V is TRBV24-1 and J is TRBJ2-3, with 14 bases that match TRBD2. The V gene end was trimmed by 4 bases and the J gene end by 4 bases; junction bases not matched to a gene: 6. The CDR3 is made up of 17 amino acids. Germline V lookup: CDR1 KGHDR, CDR2 SFDVKD. This CDR3 reads CATSEFPGLAGADTQYF. The CDR3 DNA reads as TGTGCCACCAGTGAGTTCCCGGGACTAGCGGGAGCAGATACGCAGTATTTT.

This clonotype was counted between two and nine times. As DNA, the CDR3 is TGTGCCAGCAGCTCGCCCAGGACCAACAATGAGCAGTTCTTC. This encodes CASSSPRTNNEQFF. The chain is built from TRBV7-2 and TRBJ2-1; D gene ambiguous. The CDR3 runs 14 residues. Germline V gene data show CDR1 as SGHTA and CDR2 as FQGNSA. Deletions cut 4 bases from V and 5 bases from J, with 12 bases between.

In DNA form, the CDR3 reads TGTGCCAGCAGCCAGGACTTCCTCAAGAACACCGGGGAGCTGTTTTTT. This gives the protein CASSQDFLKNTGELFF. This rearrangement joins TRBV3-1 to TRBJ2-2; tentatively, D is TRBD2 (5 bases). This CDR3 region has 16 residues. V lost 3 bases and J 1 base, leaving 12 bases between the germline ends. The germline CDR1 and CDR2 sequences are LGHDT and YNNKEL (reference sequence).

The chain combines TRBV11-2 with TRBJ2-2; D is tentatively TRBD1 or TRBD2 (5 bases each). Germline V gene data show CDR1 as SGHAT and CDR2 as FQNNGV. V lost 5 bases and J 6 bases, leaving 10 bases between the germline ends. This CDR3 comprises 13 residues. The DNA for the CDR3 is TGTGCCAGCAGCCACGGGGCCGCCGGGGAGCTGTTTTTT. It yields the protein CASSHGAAGELFF.